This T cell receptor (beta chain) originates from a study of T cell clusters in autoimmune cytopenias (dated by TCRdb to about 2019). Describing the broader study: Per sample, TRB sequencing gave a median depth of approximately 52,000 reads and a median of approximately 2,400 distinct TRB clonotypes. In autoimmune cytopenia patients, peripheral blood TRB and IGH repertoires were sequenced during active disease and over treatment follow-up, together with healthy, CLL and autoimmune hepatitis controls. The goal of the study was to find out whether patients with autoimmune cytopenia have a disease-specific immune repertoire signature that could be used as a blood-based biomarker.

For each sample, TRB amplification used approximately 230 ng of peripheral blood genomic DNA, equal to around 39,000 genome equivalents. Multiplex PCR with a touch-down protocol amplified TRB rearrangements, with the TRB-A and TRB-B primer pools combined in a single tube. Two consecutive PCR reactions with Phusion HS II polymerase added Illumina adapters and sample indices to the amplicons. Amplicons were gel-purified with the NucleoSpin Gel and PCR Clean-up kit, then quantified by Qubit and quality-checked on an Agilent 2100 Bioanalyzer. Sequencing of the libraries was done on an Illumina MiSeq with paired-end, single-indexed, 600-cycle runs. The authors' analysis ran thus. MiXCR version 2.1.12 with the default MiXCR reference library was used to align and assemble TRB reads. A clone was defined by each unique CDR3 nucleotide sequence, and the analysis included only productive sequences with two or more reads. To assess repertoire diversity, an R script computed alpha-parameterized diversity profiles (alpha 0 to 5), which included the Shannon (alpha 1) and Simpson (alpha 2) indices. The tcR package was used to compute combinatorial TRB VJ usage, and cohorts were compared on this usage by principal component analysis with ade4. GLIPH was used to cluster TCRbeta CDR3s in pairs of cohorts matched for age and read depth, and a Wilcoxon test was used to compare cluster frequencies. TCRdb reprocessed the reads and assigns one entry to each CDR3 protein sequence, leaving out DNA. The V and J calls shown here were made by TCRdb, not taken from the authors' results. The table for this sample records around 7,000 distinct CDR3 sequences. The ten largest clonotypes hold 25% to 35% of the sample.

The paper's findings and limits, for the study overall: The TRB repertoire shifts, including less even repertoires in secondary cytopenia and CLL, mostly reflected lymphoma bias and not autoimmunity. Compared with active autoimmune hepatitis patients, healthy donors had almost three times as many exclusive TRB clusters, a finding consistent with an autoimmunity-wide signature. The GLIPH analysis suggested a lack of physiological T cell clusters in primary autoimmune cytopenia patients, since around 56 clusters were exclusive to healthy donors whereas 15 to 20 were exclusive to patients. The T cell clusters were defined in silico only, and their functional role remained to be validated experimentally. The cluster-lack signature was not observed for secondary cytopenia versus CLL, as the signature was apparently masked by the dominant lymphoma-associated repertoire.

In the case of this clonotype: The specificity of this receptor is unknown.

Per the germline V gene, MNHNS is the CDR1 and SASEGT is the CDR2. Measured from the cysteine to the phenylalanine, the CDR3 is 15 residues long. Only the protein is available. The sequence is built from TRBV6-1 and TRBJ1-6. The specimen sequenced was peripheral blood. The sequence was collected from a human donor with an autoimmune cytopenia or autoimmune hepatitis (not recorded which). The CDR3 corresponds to CASSDPKGYNSPLHF.